This T cell receptor beta chain was obtained from a study of control samples from healthy donors and cancer patients (dated by TCRdb to the early 2020s). The library was prepared using the immunoSEQ multiplex PCR assay. The table was pulled from immuneACCESS by TCRdb, which kept in-frame rearrangements only. Such tables lose some clones; where checked, under half of the loss comes from unresolved V genes, and the rest has no known cause. Across this sample there are 150,000 to 180,000 clones, with over 90% seen only once. The top ten clonotypes cover about 2.4% of the sample. A note on this clone: What this receptor recognizes is not known. Nothing much larger sits one base from this clone, and base qualities are not available.

The CDR3 starts with the cysteine, ends with the phenylalanine, and has 17 residues. Kept here is only the CDR3 DNA, which spans 51 bases and is read in frame from base 1. Based on the germline V gene, the CDR1 and CDR2 sequences are KGHSH and LQKENI. The germline V end is reduced by 1 base and the J end by 2 bases; junction bases left unmatched: 7. The receptor's source is a man between 45 and 60 years old in good health. The chain joins TRBV18 to TRBJ2-4, with TRBD1 matching 8 junction bases. The sequencing input was blood. Here is the DNA: TGTGCCAGCTCACCACGGACAGGGTACGGACCCAAAAACATTCAGTACTTC. Its translation is CASSPRTGYGPKNIQYF.